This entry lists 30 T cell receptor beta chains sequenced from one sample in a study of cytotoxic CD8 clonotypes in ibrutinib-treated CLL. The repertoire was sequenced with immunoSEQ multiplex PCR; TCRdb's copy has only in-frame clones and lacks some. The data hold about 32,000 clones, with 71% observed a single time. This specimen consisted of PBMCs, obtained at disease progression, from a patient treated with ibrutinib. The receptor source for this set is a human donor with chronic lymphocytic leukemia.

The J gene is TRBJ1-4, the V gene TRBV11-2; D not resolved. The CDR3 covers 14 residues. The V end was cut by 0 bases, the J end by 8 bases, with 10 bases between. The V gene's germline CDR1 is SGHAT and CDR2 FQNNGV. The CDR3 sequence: CASSLDGRWEKLFF. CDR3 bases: TGTGCCAGCAGCTTAGACGGGAGGTGGGAAAAACTGTTTTTT.

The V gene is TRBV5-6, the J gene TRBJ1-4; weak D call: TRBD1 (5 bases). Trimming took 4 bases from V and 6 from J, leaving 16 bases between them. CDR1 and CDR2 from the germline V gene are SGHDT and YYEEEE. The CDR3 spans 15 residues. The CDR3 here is CASSLRGAEDEKLFF. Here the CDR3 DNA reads TGTGCCAGCAGCCTAAGAGGGGCCGAGGATGAAAAACTGTTTTTT.

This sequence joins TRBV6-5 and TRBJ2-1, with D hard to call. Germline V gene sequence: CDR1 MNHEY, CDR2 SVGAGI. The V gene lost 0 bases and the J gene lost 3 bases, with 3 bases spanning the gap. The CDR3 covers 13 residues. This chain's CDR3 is CASSYSGYNEQFF. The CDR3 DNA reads TGTGCCAGCAGTTACTCGGGCTACAATGAGCAGTTCTTC.

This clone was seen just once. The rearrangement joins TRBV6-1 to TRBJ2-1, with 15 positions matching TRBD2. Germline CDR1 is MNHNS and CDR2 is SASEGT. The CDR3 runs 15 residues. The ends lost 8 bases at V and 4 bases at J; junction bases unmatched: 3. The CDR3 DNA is TGTGCCAGCGGGACTAGCGGGGGGAAGTACAATGAGCAGTTCTTC. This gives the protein CASGTSGGKYNEQFF.

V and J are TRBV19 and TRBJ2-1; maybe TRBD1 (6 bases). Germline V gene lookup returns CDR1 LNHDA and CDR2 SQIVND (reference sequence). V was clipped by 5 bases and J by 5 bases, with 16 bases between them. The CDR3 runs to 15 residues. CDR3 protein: CASSPSTGYNNEQFF. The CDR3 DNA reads TGTGCCAGTAGTCCAAGCACAGGGTATAACAATGAGCAGTTCTTC.

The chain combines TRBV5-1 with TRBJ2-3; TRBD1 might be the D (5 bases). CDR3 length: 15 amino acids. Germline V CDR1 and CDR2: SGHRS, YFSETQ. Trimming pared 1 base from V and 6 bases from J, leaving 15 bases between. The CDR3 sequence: CASSLNPQGPDTQYF. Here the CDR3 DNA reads TGCGCCAGCAGCTTGAATCCGCAGGGCCCCGATACGCAGTATTTT.

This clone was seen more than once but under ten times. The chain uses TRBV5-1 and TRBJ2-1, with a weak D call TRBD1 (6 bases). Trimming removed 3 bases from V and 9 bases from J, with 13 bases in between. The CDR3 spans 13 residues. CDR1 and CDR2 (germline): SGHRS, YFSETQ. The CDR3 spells CASSSQGGTEQFF. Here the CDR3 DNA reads TGCGCCAGCAGCTCCCAAGGGGGTACTGAGCAGTTCTTC.

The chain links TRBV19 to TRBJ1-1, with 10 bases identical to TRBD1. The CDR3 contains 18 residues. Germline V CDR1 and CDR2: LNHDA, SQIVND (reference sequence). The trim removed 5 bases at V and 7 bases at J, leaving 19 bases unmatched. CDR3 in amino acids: CASSPRQGATPPQIEAFF. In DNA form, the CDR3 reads TGTGCCAGTAGTCCCCGACAGGGGGCCACCCCACCTCAAATTGAAGCTTTCTTT.

The CDR3, as DNA: TGTGCCAGCAGTGAATTTACCCAAGAGACCCAGTACTTC. Its translation: CASSEFTQETQYF. The chain joins TRBV2 to TRBJ2-5; D gene ambiguous. Trimming left V 2 bases short and J 1 base short, with 5 bases between. The CDR3 extends over 13 amino acids. Germline CDR1 reads SNHLY; CDR2 reads FYNNEI.

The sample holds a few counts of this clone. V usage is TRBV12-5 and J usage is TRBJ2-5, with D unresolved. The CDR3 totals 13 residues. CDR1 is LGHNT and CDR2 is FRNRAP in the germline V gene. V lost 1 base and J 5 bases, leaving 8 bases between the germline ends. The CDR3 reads CASGLEFPETQYF. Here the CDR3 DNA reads TGTGCTAGTGGTTTGGAGTTTCCGGAGACCCAGTACTTC.

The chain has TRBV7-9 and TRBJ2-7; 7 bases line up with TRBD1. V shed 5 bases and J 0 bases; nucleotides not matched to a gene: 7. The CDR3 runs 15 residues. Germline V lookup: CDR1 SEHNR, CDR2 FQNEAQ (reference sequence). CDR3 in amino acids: CASSLGQGVSYEQYF. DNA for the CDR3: TGTGCCAGCAGCCTAGGGCAGGGGGTCTCCTACGAGCAGTACTTC.

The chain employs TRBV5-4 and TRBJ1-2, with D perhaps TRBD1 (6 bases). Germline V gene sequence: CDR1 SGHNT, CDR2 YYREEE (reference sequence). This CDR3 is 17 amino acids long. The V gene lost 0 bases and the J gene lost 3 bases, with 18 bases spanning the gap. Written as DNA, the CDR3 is TGTGCCAGCAGCTTGGCCGTGGGGGAGAGGGGGTACTATGGCTACACCTTC. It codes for CASSLAVGERGYYGYTF. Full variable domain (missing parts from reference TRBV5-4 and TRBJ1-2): ETGVTQSPTHLIKTRGQQVTLRCSSQSGHNTVSWYQQALGQGPQFIFQYYREEENGRGNFPPRFSGLQFPNYSSELNVNALELDDSALYLCASSLAVGERGYYGYTFGSGTRLTVV.

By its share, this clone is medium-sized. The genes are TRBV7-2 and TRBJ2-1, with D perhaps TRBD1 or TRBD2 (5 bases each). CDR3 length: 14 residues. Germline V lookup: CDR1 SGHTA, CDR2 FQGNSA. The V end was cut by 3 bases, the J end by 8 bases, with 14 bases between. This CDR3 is CASSFREGAYEQFF. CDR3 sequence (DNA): TGTGCCAGCAGCTTTCGGGAAGGGGCGTATGAGCAGTTCTTC.

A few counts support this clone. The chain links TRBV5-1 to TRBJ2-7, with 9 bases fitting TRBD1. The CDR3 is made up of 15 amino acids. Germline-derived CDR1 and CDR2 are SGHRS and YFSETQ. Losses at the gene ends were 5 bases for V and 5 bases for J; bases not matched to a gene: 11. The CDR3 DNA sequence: TGCGCCAGCAGGGGACAGGGCTCGACCGCCCACGAGCAGTACTTC. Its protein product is CASRGQGSTAHEQYF.

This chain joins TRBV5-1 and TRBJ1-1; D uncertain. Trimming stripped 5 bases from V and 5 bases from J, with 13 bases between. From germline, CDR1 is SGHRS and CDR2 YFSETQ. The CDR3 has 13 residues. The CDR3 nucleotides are TGCGCCAGCAGAATGATGGGGAGGACTGAAGCTTTCTTT. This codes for CASRMMGRTEAFF.

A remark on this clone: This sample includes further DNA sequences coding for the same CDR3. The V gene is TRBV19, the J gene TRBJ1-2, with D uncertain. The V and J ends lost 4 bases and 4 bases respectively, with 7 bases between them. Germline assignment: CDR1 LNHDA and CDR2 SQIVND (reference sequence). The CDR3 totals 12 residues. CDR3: CASSTRVYGYTF. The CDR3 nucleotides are TGTGCCAGTAGTACCCGTGTCTATGGCTACACCTTC.

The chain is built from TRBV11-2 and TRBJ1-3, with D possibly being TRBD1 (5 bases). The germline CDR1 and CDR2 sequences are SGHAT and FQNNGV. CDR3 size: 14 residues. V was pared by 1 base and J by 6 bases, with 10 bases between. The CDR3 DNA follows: TGTGCCAGCAGCTTAGGGGACCGACTAAACACCATATATTTT. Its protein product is CASSLGDRLNTIYF.

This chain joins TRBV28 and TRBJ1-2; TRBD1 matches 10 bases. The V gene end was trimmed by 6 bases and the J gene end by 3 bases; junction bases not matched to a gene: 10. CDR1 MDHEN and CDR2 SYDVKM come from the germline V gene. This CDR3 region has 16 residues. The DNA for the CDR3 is TGTGCCAGCAGCCCCTCCGGGACAGGGGACGACTATGGCTACACCTTC. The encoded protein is CASSPSGTGDDYGYTF.

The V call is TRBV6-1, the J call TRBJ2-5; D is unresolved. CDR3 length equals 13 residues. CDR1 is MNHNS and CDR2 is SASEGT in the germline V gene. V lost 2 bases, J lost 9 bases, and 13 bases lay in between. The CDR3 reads CASSERPDGAQYF. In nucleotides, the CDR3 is TGTGCCAGCAGTGAAAGGCCTGATGGGGCCCAGTACTTC.

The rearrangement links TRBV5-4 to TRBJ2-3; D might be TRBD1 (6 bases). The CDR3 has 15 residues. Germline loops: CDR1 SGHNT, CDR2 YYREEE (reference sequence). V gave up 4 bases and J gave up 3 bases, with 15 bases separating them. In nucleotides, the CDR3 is TGTGCCAGCAGCACCGGGACACCCCTAACAGATACGCAGTATTTT. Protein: CASSTGTPLTDTQYF. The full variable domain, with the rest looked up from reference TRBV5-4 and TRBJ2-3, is ETGVTQSPTHLIKTRGQQVTLRCSSQSGHNTVSWYQQALGQGPQFIFQYYREEENGRGNFPPRFSGLQFPNYSSELNVNALELDDSALYLCASSTGTPLTDTQYFGPGTRLTVL.

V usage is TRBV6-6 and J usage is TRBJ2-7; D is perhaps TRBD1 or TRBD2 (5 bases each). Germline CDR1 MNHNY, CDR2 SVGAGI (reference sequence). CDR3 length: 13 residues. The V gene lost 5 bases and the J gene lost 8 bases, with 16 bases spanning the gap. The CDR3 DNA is TGTGCCAGCAGTAGTCCCCGCGAGGGGAAGCAGTACTTC. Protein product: CASSSPREGKQYF.

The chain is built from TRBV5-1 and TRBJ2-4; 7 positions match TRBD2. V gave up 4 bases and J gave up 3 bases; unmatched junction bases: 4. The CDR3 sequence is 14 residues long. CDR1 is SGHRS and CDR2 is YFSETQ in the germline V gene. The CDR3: CASSHGGSKNIQYF. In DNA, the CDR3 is TGCGCCAGCAGCCACGGGGGGAGCAAAAACATTCAGTACTTC.

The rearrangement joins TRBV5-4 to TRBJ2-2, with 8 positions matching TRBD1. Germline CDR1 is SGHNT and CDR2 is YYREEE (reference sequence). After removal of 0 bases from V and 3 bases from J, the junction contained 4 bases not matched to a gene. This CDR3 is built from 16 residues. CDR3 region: CASSLVSGGHTGELFF. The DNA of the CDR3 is TGTGCCAGCAGCTTGGTTTCAGGGGGCCACACCGGGGAGCTGTTTTTT.

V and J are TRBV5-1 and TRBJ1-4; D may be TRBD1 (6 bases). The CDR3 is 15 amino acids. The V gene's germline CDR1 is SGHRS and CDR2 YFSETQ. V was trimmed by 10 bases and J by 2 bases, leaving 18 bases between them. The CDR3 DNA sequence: TGCGCCCGCACCCGGGGGGGGGCCACTAATGAAAAACTGTTTTTT. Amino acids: CARTRGGATNEKLFF.

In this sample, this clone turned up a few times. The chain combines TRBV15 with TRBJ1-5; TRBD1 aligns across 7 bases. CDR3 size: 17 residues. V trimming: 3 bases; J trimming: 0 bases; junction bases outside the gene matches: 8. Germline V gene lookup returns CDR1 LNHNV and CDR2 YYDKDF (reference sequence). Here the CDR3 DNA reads TGTGCCACCAGCAGGATGGAGACAGGGTATAGCAATCAGCCCCAGCATTTT. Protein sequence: CATSRMETGYSNQPQHF.

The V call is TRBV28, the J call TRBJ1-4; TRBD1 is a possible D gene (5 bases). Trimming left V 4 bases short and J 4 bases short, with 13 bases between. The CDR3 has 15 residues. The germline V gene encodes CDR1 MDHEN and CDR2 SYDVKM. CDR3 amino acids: CASSSPGALNEKLFF. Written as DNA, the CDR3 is TGTGCCAGCAGTTCTCCCGGGGCCCTTAATGAAAAACTGTTTTTT.

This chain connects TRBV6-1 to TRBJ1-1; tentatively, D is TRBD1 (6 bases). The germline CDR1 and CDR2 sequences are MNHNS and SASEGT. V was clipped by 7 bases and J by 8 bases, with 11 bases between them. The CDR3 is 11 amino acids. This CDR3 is CASTYDREAFF. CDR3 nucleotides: TGTGCCAGCACCTACGACAGGGAAGCTTTCTTT.

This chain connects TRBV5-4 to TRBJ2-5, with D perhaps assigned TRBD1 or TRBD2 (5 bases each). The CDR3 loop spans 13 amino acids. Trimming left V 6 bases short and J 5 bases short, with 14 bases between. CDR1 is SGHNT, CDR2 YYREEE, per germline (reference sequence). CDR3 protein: CASKLGTGETQYF. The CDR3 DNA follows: TGTGCCAGCAAGCTGGGGACGGGGGAGACCCAGTACTTC.

The CDR3 sequence is CASSERKGQAKPSTDTQYF. The CDR3 DNA reads as TGTGCCAGCAGTGAAAGGAAGGGACAGGCTAAACCTAGCACAGATACGCAGTATTTT. The chain combines TRBV2 with TRBJ2-3, with 8 bases identical to TRBD1. The CDR3 runs to 19 residues. V lost 2 bases and J lost 0; bases outside the gene matches: 13. The germline V gene encodes CDR1 SNHLY and CDR2 FYNNEI.

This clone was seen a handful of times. The DNA for the CDR3 is TGCGCCAGCAGCCAAGTTGCGGGGAACACCGGGGAGCTGTTTTTT. Protein: CASSQVAGNTGELFF. V and J are TRBV4-1 and TRBJ2-2; tentatively, D is TRBD2 (5 bases). This CDR3 has 15 residues. The V end was cut by 1 base, the J end by 1 base, with 7 bases between. Germline V gives CDR1 MGHRA, CDR2 YSYEKL.